This TCR beta chain was captured in a study of cytomegalovirus exposure and HLA in healthy donors. Study-wide results and caveats: Further analysis was carried out later, and it showed several of the most significant clusters appearing linked to common viral pathogens. Cytomegalovirus-associated status was assigned to about 180 TCR beta chains. Association with HLA alleles at 0.05 false discovery rate was found for 16,951 TCR beta sequences in a later analysis.

Remarks on this clone: Its specificity is not known.

The V gene end was trimmed by 4 bases and the J gene end by 1 base; junction bases not matched to a gene: 10. This CDR3 is 17 amino acids long. CDR1 MGHRA and CDR2 YSYEKL come from the germline V gene. The PCR had 60 Vbeta and 13 Jbeta primers. Using immunoSEQ multiplex PCR, the repertoire was profiled, and TCRdb retains in-frame clones only, with some absent. The table records 180,000 or so clones, roughly 75% of them present only once. This TCR was sampled from a woman between 40 and 50 years old in good health and CMV-seropositive. Sequenced: PBMCs. This sequence joins TRBV4-1 and TRBJ2-7, with TRBD2 matching over 10 bases. The CDR3: CASSRGATSGTSYEQYF. The DNA of the CDR3 is TGCGCCAGCAGCCGAGGAGCCACTAGCGGGACTTCCTACGAGCAGTACTTC.